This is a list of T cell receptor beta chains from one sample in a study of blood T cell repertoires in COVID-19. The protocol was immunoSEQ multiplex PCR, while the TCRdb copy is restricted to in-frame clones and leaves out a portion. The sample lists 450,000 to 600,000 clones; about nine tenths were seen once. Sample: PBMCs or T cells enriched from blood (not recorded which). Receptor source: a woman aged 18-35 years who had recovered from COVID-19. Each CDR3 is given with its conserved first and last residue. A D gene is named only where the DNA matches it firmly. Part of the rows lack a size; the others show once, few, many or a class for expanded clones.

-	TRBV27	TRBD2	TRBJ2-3	CASRFRAGGPGDTQYF	TGTGCCAGCAGGTTCAGAGCGGGGGGGCCGGGAGATACGCAGTATTTT
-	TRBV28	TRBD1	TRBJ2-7	CASSSPGTVSSYEQYF	TGTGCCAGCAGTTCCCCCGGGACAGTGAGCTCCTACGAGCAGTACTTC
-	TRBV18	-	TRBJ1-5	CASSQPNQPQHF	TGTGCCAGCTCACAGCCCAATCAGCCCCAGCATTTT
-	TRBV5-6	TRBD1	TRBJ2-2	CASSFGTGVTGELFF	TGTGCCAGCAGTTTCGGGACAGGGGTTACCGGGGAGCTGTTTTTT
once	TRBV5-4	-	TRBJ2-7	CASSFRPTRGSYEQYF	TGTGCCAGCAGCTTTCGTCCTACTCGAGGTTCCTACGAGCAGTACTTC
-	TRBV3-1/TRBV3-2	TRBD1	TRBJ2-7	CASSPEAGTVYEQYF	TGTGCCAGCAGCCCGGAAGCCGGGACAGTATACGAGCAGTACTTC
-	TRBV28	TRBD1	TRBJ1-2	CASSSGTGGIYGYTF	TGTGCCAGCAGTAGTGGGACAGGGGGCATCTATGGCTACACCTTC
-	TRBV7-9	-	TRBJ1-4	CASSLRSGVEREKLFF	TGTGCCAGCAGCTTACGGTCGGGGGTCGAGCGAGAAAAACTGTTTTTT
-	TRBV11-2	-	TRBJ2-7	CASSLRGGAGEQYF	TGTGCCAGCAGCTTACGAGGGGGGGCCGGCGAGCAGTACTTC
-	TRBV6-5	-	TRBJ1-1	CASSYKPSGDTEAFF	TGTGCCAGCAGTTACAAGCCCTCGGGGGACACTGAAGCTTTCTTT
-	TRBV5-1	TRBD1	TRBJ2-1	CASSLETGVDYNEQFF	TGCGCCAGCAGCTTGGAAACAGGGGTCGATTACAATGAGCAGTTCTTC
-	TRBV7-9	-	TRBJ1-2	CASSLVLQSNYGYTF	TGTGCCAGCAGCTTAGTTCTACAGTCAAACTATGGCTACACCTTC
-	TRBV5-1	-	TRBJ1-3	CASSLDGWNTIYF	TGCGCCAGCAGCCTCGACGGGTGGAACACCATATATTTT
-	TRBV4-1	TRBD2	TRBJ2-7	CASSPSKSGGLYEQYF	TGCGCCAGCAGCCCCTCGAAGAGCGGGGGCCTCTACGAGCAGTACTTC
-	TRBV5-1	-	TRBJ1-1	CASSFEDTPMEAFF	TGCGCCAGCAGCTTCGAGGACACCCCAATGGAAGCTTTCTTT
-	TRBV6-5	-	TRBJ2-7	CASQDTRRSSYEQYF	TGTGCCAGCCAGGATACAAGGCGAAGCTCCTACGAGCAGTACTTC
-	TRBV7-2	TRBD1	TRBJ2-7	CASSLAGQGAYEQYF	TGTGCCAGCAGCTTAGCAGGGCAGGGGGCCTACGAGCAGTACTTC
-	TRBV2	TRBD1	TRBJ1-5	CASSLDREFNQPQHF	TGTGCCAGCAGCCTGGACAGGGAGTTCAATCAGCCCCAGCATTTT
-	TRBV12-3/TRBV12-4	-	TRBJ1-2	CASSTTVNYGYTF	TGTGCCAGCAGCACGACAGTGAACTATGGCTACACCTTC
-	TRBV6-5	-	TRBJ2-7	CASSPTVNEPYEQYF	TGTGCCAGCAGCCCAACAGTGAACGAACCCTACGAGCAGTACTTC
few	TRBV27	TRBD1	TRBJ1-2	CASSTRGQGDYGYTF	TGTGCCAGCAGTACCCGCGGACAGGGGGACTATGGCTACACCTTC
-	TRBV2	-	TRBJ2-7	CASSVPGRIYEQYF	TGTGCCAGCAGTGTACCGGGGAGGATTTACGAGCAGTACTTC
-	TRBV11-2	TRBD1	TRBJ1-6	CASSLGGNSPLHF	TGTGCCAGCAGCCTAGGGGGCAATTCACCCCTCCACTTT
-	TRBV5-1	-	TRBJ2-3	CASGRGISTDTQYF	TGCGCCAGCGGGAGGGGGATTTCGACAGATACGCAGTATTTT
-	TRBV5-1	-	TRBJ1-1	CASSLGVNTEAFF	TGCGCCAGCAGCCTGGGAGTGAACACTGAAGCTTTCTTT
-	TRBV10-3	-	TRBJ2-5	CAIGIGGGETQYF	TGTGCCATCGGGATAGGAGGAGGAGAGACCCAGTACTTC
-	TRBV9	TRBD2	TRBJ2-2	CASSVELAENTGELFF	TGTGCCAGCAGCGTAGAACTAGCGGAAAACACCGGGGAGCTGTTTTTT
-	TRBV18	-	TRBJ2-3	CASSPQVSTGSRDTQYF	TGTGCCAGCTCCCCTCAGGTTTCTACGGGAAGTCGGGATACGCAGTATTTT
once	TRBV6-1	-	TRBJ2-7	CASSGADTDDYYEQYF	TGTGCCAGCAGTGGGGCCGACACGGATGATTACTACGAGCAGTACTTC
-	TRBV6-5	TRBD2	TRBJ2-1	CASRSGGAVVEQQFF	TGTGCCAGCAGGAGCGGGGGGGCCGTGGTCGAACAGCAGTTCTTC
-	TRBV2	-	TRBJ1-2	CASSEGRTSGFSYGYTF	TGTGCCAGCAGTGAAGGCCGAACCTCAGGGTTCTCCTATGGCTACACCTTC
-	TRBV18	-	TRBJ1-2	CASSPTRGLGGYTF	TGTGCCAGCTCACCTACCAGGGGTTTGGGTGGCTACACCTTC
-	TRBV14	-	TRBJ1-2	CASSRQHNYGYTF	TGTGCCAGCAGCCGACAACATAACTATGGCTACACCTTC
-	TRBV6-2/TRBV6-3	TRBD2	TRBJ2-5	CASSYREGRTQYF	TGTGCCAGCAGTTACCGGGAGGGTCGGACCCAGTACTTC
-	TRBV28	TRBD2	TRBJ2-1	CASSPSDFPGGDEQFF	TGTGCCAGCAGCCCGTCTGACTTTCCCGGGGGGGATGAGCAGTTCTTC
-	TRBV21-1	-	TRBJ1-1	CASSKEPETWWRGGRRNTEAFF	TGTGCCAGCAGCAAAGAGCCAGAAACCTGGTGGCGAGGGGGAAGGCGGAACACTGAAGCTTTCTTT
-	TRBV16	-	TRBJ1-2	CASSHGTSSGYTF	TGTGCCAGCAGCCACGGGACATCCAGCGGCTACACCTTC
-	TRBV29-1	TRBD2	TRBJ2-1	CSVEGLIYNEQFF	TGCAGCGTTGAGGGACTAATTTACAATGAGCAGTTCTTC
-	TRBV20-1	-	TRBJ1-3	CSASRQNYFPGNTIYF	TGCAGTGCAAGTAGACAGAACTACTTCCCTGGAAACACCATATATTTT
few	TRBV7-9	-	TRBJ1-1	CASSHTGSTEAFF	TGTGCCAGCAGCCATACAGGGAGCACTGAAGCTTTCTTT
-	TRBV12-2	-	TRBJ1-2	CASPTDRGYGYTF	TGTGCAAGTCCCACTGACAGGGGGTATGGCTACACCTTC
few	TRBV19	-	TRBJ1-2	CASSTGIDYGYTF	TGTGCCAGTTCCACAGGGATCGACTATGGCTACACCTTC
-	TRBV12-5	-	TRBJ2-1	CASGLDGGAGNEQFF	TGTGCTAGTGGTTTGGACGGCGGCGCTGGGAATGAGCAGTTCTTC
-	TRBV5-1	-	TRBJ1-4	CASSPQVQGEEKLFF	TGCGCCAGCAGCCCCCAGGTACAGGGAGAGGAAAAACTGTTTTTT
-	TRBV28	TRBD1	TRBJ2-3	CASKPDRGQYLDTQYF	TGTGCCAGCAAGCCCGACAGGGGGCAATACCTAGATACGCAGTATTTT
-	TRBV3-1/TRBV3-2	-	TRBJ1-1	CASSQGWGRVSTEAFF	TGTGCCAGCAGCCAAGGATGGGGCAGGGTGAGCACTGAAGCTTTCTTT
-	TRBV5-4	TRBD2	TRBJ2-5	CASSLVGSGGGETQYF	TGTGCCAGCAGCCTGGTCGGTAGCGGGGGCGGGGAGACCCAGTACTTC
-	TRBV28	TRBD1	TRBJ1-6	CASSLGQLYSPLHF	TGTGCCAGCAGCCTGGGACAGCTGTACTCACCCCTCCACTTT
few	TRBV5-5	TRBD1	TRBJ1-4	CASSAYRGTNEKLFF	TGTGCCAGCAGCGCCTACAGGGGGACTAATGAAAAACTGTTTTTT
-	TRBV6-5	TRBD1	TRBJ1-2	CASQTNTGGLGYTF	TGTGCCAGCCAAACCAACACAGGGGGCCTTGGCTACACCTTC
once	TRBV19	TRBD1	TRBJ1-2	CASTPSTGAAVLWGYTF	TGTGCCAGTACCCCTTCGACAGGGGCCGCCGTCCTATGGGGCTACACCTTC
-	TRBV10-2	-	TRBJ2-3	CASSEIEQHTDTQYF	TGCGCCAGCAGTGAGATCGAACAGCACACAGATACGCAGTATTTT
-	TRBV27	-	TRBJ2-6	CASSFWPISGANVLTF	TGTGCCAGCAGTTTTTGGCCGATCTCTGGGGCCAACGTCCTGACTTTC
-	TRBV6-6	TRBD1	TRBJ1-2	CASSPGPRTGGNYGYTF	TGTGCCAGCAGTCCAGGGCCCCGGACAGGGGGCAACTATGGCTACACCTTC